What follows are 15 T cell receptor beta chains derived from one specimen sequenced in a study of T cells in Graves' hyperthyroidism and ophthalmopathy. Amplification of TCR beta CDR3 regions was performed using RNA transcripts as template. A set of HTBI primers served as the primers for a first-round RT-PCR of the TCR CDR3. MiXCR was run by TCRdb on the multiplex PCR reads, yielding one entry per CDR3 protein. In the table there are roughly 840,000 distinct CDR3 sequences, 38% of which are singletons. The sample was blood. The receptors originated from a man younger than 35 with Graves' hyperthyroidism.

This clonotype showed up many times. The gene calls are TRBV7-2 and TRBJ1-2; TRBD1 aligns across 8 bases. Germline values: CDR1 SGHTA, CDR2 FQGNSA. The junction had 11 bases not matched to a gene; V was cut back by 5 bases and J by 3 bases. There are 16 residues in the CDR3. Here the CDR3 DNA reads TGTGCCAGCAGCCCGCATTCGGGACAGGTGTACTATGGCTACACCTTC. As protein: CASSPHSGQVYYGYTF. Variable domain in full (rest from reference TRBV7-2 and TRBJ1-2): GAGVSQSPSNKVTEKGKDVELRCDPISGHTALYWYRQSLGQGLEFLIYFQGNSAPDKSGLPSDRFSAERTGGSVSTLTIQRTQQEDSAVYLCASSPHSGQVYYGYTFGSGTRLTVV.

This clonotype was found many times. The chain employs TRBV5-1 and TRBJ1-5; D might be TRBD1 (5 bases). Trimming stripped 4 bases from V and 11 bases from J, with 16 bases between. Germline lookup yields CDR1 SGHRS and CDR2 YFSETQ. The CDR3 loop spans 13 amino acids. For the CDR3, the DNA is TGCGCCAGCAGCCCAGGGACGGATGCTACCCAGCATTTT. It specifies CASSPGTDATQHF.

In its sample, this clonotype was seen many times. V is TRBV20-1 and J is TRBJ1-4; D is unresolved. This CDR3 contains 15 residues. Trimming removed 5 bases from V and 0 bases from J, with 13 bases in between. The V gene's germline CDR1 is DFQATT and CDR2 SNEGSKA (reference sequence). In DNA form, the CDR3 reads TGCAGTGCTTCCGGACGGCTTGCAACTAATGAAAAACTGTTTTTT. Its protein is CSASGRLATNEKLFF.

The V call is TRBV2, the J call TRBJ1-6; D uncertain. V was clipped by 7 bases and J by 0 bases, with 10 bases between them. Germline CDR1 reads SNHLY; CDR2 reads FYNNEI. The CDR3 is 15 amino acids. The CDR3 sequence is CASTAGSSYNSPLHF. The CDR3, as DNA: TGTGCCAGCACGGCGGGAAGCTCCTATAATTCACCCCTCCACTTT.

This clonotype has only a few counts. The rearrangement joins TRBV7-2 to TRBJ2-5; D remains unclear. Trimming removed 3 bases at V and 0 bases at J, with 8 bases between. The germline gives CDR1 SGHTA, CDR2 FQGNSA. The CDR3 contains 14 residues. CDR3 sequence reads: CASSFVGYQETQYF. Here the CDR3 DNA reads TGTGCCAGCAGCTTTGTAGGGTACCAAGAGACCCAGTACTTC.

This clonotype was seen repeatedly, ten times or more. The chain has TRBV15 and TRBJ1-1; D perhaps matches TRBD1 (5 bases). Germline lookup yields CDR1 LNHNV and CDR2 YYDKDF (reference sequence). Trimming pared 1 base from V and 1 base from J, leaving 10 bases between. This CDR3 contains 15 residues. This CDR3 reads CATSRVMGPNTEAFF. The CDR3 DNA sequence: TGTGCCACCAGCAGAGTGATGGGACCGAACACTGAAGCTTTCTTT.

CDR3 DNA sequence: TGTGCCAGCAGCGTAGAGGGGAAGGGGAATGGCTACACCTTC. This gives the protein CASSVEGKGNGYTF. This chain uses TRBV9 with TRBJ1-2; D is perhaps TRBD1 (5 bases). The germline CDR1 and CDR2 sequences are SGDLS and YYNGEE. V lost 0 bases, J lost 6 bases, and 12 bases lay in between. The CDR3 runs to 14 residues.

This clonotype was seen repeatedly, ten times or more. The chain combines TRBV6-6 with TRBJ1-3; 7 bases fit TRBD1. Unmatched junction bases numbered 7, after V lost 5 bases and J lost 0 bases. CDR1 MNHNY and CDR2 SVGAGI come from the germline V gene (reference sequence). This CDR3 is 16 amino acids long. The CDR3 DNA is TGTGCCAGCAGTCCAGGACAGGCTGACTCTGGAAACACCATATATTTT. Protein: CASSPGQADSGNTIYF.

This clonotype was seen a few times. This sequence joins TRBV7-2 and TRBJ1-4; 9 bases are a match to TRBD1. Germline V gives CDR1 SGHTA, CDR2 FQGNSA. This CDR3 comprises 12 residues. V dropped 5 bases and J dropped 13; count of bases not matched to a gene: 5. The CDR3 region has the DNA TGTGCCAGCAGCCACCCACAGGGGGCACTGTTTTTT. It encodes CASSHPQGALFF. The full variable domain, completed using reference TRBV7-2 and TRBJ1-4, is GAGVSQSPSNKVTEKGKDVELRCDPISGHTALYWYRQSLGQGLEFLIYFQGNSAPDKSGLPSDRFSAERTGGSVSTLTIQRTQQEDSAVYLCASSHPQGALFFGSGTQLSVL.

This clonotype was detected ten times or more. The J gene is TRBJ1-1, the V gene TRBV2, with D uncertain. The CDR3 length is 12 residues. Trimming took off 7 bases at V and 6 bases at J, with 12 bases between the two ends. Germline V lookup: CDR1 SNHLY, CDR2 FYNNEI. The CDR3 sequence: CASIANLSEAFF. DNA of the CDR3: TGTGCCAGCATAGCTAATCTGTCTGAAGCTTTCTTT.

The DNA of the CDR3 is TGTGCCAGCAGTCCGAGAATCAGGACAGGGGAGCTCACTGAAGCTTTCTTT. Protein sequence: CASSPRIRTGELTEAFF. The chain recombines TRBV2 with TRBJ1-1; 9 positions agree with TRBD1. The junction had 14 bases not matched to a gene; V was cut back by 5 bases and J by 4 bases. CDR1 is SNHLY and CDR2 is FYNNEI in the germline V gene. CDR3 length equals 17 residues.

This clonotype turned up a few times. CDR3 amino acids: CASSLRFTGGNQPQHF. The CDR3 coding sequence is TGTGCCAGCAGCTTACGCTTTACAGGGGGCAATCAGCCCCAGCATTTT. The chain joins TRBV5-6 to TRBJ1-5, with 7 bases aligning to TRBD1. This CDR3 comprises 16 residues. The germline CDR1 and CDR2 sequences are SGHDT and YYEEEE. J lost 2 bases, V lost 2 bases, and 7 bases had no gene match. Based on the CDR3 plus reference TRBV5-6 and TRBJ1-5, the full variable domain is DAGVTQSPTHLIKTRGQQVTLRCSPKSGHDTVSWYQQALGQGPQFIFQYYEEEERQRGNFPDRFSGHQFPNYSSELNVNALLLGDSALYLCASSLRFTGGNQPQHFGDGTRLSIL.

The sample holds many counts of this clonotype. The chain combines TRBV7-9 with TRBJ1-4; the D gene is possibly TRBD1 (5 bases). This CDR3 has 14 residues. From germline, CDR1 is SEHNR and CDR2 FQNEAQ (reference sequence). The ends were cut back, 5 bases at V and 7 bases at J, with 14 bases in the middle. Here the CDR3 reads CASSPLLQVEKLFF. The CDR3 DNA follows: TGTGCCAGCAGCCCCCTTCTACAGGTTGAAAAACTGTTTTTT.

Points on this clonotype: The conserved phenylalanine or tryptophan normally closing the CDR3 is absent here, so this likely arose from a read error. The chain recombines TRBV25-1 with TRBJ1-1; 7 nucleotides align to TRBD1. V shed 5 bases and J 6 bases; nucleotides not matched to a gene: 6. Germline CDR1 MGHDK, CDR2 SYGVNS. CDR3 length equals 13 residues. CDR3 DNA sequence: TGTGCCAGCAGTTACAGGGGACTCTCTGAAGCTTTCCCT. It specifies CASSYRGLSEAFP.

This clonotype was observed a handful of times. The chain is built from TRBV12-3 or TRBV12-4 and TRBJ2-5, with 7 bases matching TRBD2. CDR3 length equals 14 residues. The ends lost 5 bases at V and 5 bases at J; junction bases unmatched: 8. CDR3 coding DNA: TGTGCCAGCAGTCCGGGAGCGGGGCACGAGACCCAGTACTTC. Protein sequence: CASSPGAGHETQYF.